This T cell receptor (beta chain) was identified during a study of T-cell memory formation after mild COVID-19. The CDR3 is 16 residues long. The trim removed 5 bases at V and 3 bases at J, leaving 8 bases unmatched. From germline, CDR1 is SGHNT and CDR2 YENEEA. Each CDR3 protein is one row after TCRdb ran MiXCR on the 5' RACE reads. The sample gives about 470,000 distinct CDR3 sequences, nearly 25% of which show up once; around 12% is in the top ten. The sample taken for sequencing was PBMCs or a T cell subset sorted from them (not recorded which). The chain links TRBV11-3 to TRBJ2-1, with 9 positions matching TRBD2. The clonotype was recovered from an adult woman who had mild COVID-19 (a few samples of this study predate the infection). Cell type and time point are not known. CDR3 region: CASSALTSGDYNEQFF. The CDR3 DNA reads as TGTGCCAGCAGCGCATTGACTAGCGGAGACTACAATGAGCAGTTCTTC.